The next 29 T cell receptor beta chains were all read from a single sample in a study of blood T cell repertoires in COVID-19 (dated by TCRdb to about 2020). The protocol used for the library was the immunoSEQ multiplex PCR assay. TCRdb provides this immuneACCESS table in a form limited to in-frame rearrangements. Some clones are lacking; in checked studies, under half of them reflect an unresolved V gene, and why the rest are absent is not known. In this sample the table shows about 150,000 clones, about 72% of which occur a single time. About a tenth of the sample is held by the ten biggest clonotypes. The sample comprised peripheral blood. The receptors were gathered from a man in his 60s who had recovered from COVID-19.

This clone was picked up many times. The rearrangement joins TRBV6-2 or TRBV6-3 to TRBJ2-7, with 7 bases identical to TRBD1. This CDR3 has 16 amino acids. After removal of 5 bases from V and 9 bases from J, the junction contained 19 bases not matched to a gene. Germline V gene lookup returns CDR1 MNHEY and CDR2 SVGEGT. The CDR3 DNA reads TGTGCCAGCAGTAAGCTTGGGACAGCCCCGTCAGGGATGCAGTACTTC. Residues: CASSKLGTAPSGMQYF.

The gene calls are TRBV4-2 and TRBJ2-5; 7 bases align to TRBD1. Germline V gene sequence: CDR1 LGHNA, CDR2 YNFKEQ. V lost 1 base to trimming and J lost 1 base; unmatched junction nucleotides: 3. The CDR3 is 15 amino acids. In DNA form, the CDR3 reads TGTGCCAGCAGCCAAGCGGCAGGGGGCCAAGAGACCCAGTACTTC. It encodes CASSQAAGGQETQYF.

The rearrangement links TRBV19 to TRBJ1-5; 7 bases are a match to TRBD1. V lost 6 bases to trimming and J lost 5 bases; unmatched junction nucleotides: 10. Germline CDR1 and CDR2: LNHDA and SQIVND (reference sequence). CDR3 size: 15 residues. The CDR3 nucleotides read TGTGCCAGTAGCCTTAGACAGGGAGCATATCAGCCCCAGCATTTT. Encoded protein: CASSLRQGAYQPQHF.

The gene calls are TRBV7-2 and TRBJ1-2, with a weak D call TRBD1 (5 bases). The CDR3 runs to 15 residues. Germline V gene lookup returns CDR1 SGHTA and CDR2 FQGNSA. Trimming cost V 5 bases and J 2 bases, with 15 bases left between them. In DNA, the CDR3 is TGTGCCAGCAGCCGGGAGGCGGCAGGGAACTATGGCTACACCTTC. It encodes CASSREAAGNYGYTF.

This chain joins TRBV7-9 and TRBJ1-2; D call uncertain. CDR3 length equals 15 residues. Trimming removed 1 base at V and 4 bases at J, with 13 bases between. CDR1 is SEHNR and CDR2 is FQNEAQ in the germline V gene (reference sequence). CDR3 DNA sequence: TGTGCCAGCAGCTTAGGGTCGGTCCGGGTCTATGGCTACACCTTC. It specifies CASSLGSVRVYGYTF.

This CDR3 is CASSYIRSGANVLTF. For the CDR3, the DNA is TGTGCCAGCAGTTACATACGGTCCGGGGCCAACGTCCTGACTTTC. The chain joins TRBV6-2 or TRBV6-3 to TRBJ2-6; D gene uncertain. Germline CDR1 reads MNHEY; CDR2 reads SVGEGT. This CDR3 is 15 amino acids long. The V and J ends lost 2 bases and 4 bases respectively, with 9 bases between them.

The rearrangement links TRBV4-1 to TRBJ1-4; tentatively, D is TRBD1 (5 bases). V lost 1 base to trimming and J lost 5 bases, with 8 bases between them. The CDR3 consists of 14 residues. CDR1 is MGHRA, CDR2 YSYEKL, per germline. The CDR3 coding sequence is TGCGCCAGCAGCCAAGGGACAAAGAATGAAAAACTGTTTTTT. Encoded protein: CASSQGTKNEKLFF.

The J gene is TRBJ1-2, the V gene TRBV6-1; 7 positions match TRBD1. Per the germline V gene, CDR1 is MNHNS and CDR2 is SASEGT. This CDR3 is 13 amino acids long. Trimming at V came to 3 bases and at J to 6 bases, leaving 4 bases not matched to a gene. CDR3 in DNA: TGTGCCAGCAGTGAGAGACAGGGCCATGGCTACACCTTC. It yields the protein CASSERQGHGYTF.

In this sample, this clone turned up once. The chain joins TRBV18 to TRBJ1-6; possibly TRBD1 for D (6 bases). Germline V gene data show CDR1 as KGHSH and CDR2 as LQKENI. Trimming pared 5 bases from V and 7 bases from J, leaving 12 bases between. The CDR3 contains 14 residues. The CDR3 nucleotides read TGTGCCAGCTCAACAATTGGGGGCAATTCACCCCTCCACTTT. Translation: CASSTIGGNSPLHF.

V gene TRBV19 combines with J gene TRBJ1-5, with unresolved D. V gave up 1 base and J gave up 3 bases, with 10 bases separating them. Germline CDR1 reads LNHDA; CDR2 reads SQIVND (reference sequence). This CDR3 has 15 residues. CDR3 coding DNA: TGTGCCAGTAGTATAGTTGAGGGAAACAATCAGCCCCAGCATTTT. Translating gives CASSIVEGNNQPQHF.

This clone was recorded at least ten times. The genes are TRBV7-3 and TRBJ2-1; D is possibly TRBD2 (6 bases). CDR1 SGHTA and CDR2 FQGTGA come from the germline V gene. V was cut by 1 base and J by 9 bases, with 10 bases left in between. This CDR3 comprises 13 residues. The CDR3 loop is CASSLNGGGEQFF. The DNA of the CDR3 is TGTGCCAGCAGCTTAAACGGGGGAGGTGAGCAGTTCTTC.

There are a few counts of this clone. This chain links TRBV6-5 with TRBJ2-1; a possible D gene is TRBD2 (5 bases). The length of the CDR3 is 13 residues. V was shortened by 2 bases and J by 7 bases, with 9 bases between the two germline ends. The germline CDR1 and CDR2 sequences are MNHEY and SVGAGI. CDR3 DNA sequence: TGTGCCAGCAGTTACCGCCGGGAAAATGAGCAGTTCTTC. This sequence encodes CASSYRRENEQFF.

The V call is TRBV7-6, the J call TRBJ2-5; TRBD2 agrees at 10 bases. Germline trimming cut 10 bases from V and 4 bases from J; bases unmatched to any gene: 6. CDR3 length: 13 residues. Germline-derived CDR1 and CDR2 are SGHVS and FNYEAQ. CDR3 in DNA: TGTGCCATTGCTAGCGGGAGAGGAGAGACCCAGTACTTC. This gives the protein CAIASGRGETQYF.

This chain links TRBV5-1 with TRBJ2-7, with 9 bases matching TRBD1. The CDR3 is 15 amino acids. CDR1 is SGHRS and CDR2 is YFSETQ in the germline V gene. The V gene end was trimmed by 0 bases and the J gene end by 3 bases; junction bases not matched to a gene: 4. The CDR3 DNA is TGCGCCAGCAGCTTGGGTGGGACAGGGCTCTACGAGCAGTACTTC. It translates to CASSLGGTGLYEQYF.

CDR3 in amino acids: CASTLSSGRLGELFF. The CDR3 DNA follows: TGTGCCAGCACCCTCTCTAGCGGGAGACTCGGGGAGCTGTTTTTT. The chain joins TRBV5-8 to TRBJ2-2; 10 nucleotides align to TRBD2. Germline values: CDR1 SGHTS, CDR2 YDEGEE. The V segment lost 6 bases and the J segment 7 bases; nucleotides outside the gene matches: 9. This CDR3 is 15 amino acids long.

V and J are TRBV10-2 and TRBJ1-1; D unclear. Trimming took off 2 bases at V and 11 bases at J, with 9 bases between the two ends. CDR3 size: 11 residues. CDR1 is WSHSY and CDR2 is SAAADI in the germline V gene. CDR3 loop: CASSEGHGAFF. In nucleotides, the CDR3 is TGCGCCAGCAGTGAGGGGCACGGCGCTTTCTTT.

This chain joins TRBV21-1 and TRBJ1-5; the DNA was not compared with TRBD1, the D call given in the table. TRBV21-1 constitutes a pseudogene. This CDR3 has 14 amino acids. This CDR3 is CASSKVGPNQPQHF. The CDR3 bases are TGTGCCAGCAGCAAAGTGGGCCCCAATCAGCCCCAGCATTTT.

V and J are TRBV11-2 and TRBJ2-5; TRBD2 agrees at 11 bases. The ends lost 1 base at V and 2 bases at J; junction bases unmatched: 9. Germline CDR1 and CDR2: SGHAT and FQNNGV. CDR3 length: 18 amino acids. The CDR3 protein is CASSLGGATSGVQETQYF. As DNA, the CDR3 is TGTGCCAGCAGCTTAGGGGGAGCGACTAGCGGGGTTCAAGAGACCCAGTACTTC.

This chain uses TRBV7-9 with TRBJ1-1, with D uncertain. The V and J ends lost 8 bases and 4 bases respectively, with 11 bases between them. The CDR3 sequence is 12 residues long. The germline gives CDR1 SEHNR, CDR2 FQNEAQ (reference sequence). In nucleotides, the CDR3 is TGTGCCAGCTTTCAGGAGGGCACTGAAGCTTTCTTT. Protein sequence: CASFQEGTEAFF.

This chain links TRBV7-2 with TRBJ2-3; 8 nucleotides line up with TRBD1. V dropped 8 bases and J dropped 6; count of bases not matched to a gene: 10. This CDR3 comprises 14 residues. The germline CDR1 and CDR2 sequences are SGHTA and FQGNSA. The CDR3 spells CASPDRGGGDTQYF. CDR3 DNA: TGTGCCAGCCCCGACAGGGGTGGAGGGGATACGCAGTATTTT.

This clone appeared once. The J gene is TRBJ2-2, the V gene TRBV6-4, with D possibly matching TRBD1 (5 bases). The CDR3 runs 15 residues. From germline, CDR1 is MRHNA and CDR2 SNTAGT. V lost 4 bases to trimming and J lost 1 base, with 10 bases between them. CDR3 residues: CASSAVQGNTGELFF. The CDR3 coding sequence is TGTGCCAGCAGTGCGGTTCAGGGGAACACCGGGGAGCTGTTTTTT.

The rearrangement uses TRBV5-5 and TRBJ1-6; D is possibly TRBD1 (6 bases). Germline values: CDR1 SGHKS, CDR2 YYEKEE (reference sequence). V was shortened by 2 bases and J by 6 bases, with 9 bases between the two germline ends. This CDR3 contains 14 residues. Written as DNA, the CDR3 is TGTGCCAGCAGCTTCCGGGACATTAATTCACCCCTCCACTTT. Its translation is CASSFRDINSPLHF.

CDR3: CASSLPAGGPQHF. DNA for the CDR3: TGTGCCAGCAGCCTCCCAGCCGGGGGGCCCCAGCATTTT. This chain uses TRBV7-2 with TRBJ1-5; TRBD1 is a possible D gene (5 bases). This CDR3 is built from 13 residues. With 5 bases removed from V and 9 bases from J, the gap between germline ends came to 14 bases. The germline CDR1 and CDR2 sequences are SGHTA and FQGNSA.

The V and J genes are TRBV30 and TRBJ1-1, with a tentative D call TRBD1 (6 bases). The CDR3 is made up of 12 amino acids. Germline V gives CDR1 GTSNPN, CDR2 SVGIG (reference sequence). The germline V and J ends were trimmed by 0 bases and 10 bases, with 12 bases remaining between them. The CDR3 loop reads CAWSVPQGLAFF. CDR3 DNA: TGTGCCTGGAGTGTTCCACAGGGTTTAGCTTTCTTT.

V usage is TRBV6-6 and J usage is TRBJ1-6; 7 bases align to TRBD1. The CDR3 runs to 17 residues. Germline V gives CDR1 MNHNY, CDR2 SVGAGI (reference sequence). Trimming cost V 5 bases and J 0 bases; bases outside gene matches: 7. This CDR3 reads CASSPPGGNSYNSPLHF. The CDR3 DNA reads TGTGCCAGCAGTCCGCCAGGGGGGAACTCCTATAATTCACCCCTCCACTTT.

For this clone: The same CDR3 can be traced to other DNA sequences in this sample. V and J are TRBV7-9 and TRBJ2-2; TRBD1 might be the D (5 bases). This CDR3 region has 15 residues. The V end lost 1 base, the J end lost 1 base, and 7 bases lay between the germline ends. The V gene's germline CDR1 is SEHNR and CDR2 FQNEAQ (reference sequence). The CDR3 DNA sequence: TGTGCCAGCAGCTTAGGGCAGGGGAACACCGGGGAGCTGTTTTTT. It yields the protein CASSLGQGNTGELFF.

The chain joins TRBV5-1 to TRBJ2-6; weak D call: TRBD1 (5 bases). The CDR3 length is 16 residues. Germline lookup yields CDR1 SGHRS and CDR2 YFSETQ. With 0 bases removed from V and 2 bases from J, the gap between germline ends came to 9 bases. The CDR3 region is CASSLAIGAGANVLTF. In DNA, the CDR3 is TGCGCCAGCAGCTTGGCCATAGGGGCTGGGGCCAACGTCCTGACTTTC.

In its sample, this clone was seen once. CDR3: CASSLGGAQMSGANVLTF. The CDR3, as DNA: TGTGCCAGCAGTTTAGGGGGGGCGCAAATGTCTGGGGCCAACGTCCTGACTTTC. The chain joins TRBV28 to TRBJ2-6, with D tentatively TRBD2 (7 bases). CDR3 length: 18 amino acids. Trimming stripped 2 bases from V and 1 base from J, with 15 bases between. CDR1 and CDR2 from the germline V gene are MDHEN and SYDVKM.

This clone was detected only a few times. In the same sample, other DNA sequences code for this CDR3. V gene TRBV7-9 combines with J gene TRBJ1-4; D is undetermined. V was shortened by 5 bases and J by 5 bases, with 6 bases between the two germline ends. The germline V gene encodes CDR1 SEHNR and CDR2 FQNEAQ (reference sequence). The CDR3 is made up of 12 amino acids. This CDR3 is CASSRENEKLFF. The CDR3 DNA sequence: TGTGCCAGCAGCAGAGAAAATGAAAAACTGTTTTTT.